This T cell receptor (beta chain) is from a study of blood T cell repertoires in COVID-19. Study context: Italy, Spain and the United States were the sources of the convalescent and acute COVID-19 samples. PBMCs, B-cell-depleted T cells, or T cells were the source of the cDNA or gDNA that made up the material.

Original methodology: Researchers report that nucleated cell counts were estimated from reference gene primer amplification. Sequencing was performed with immunoSEQ multiplex PCR; in TCRdb, only in-frame clones are kept and a portion is missing. V and J calls and clone size come straight from that table; D and trimming were deduced from the DNA. This sample has about 220,000 clones, with approximately 80% found just once. V trimming: 2 bases; J trimming: 10 bases; junction bases outside the gene matches: 14. Germline-derived CDR1 and CDR2 are LGHDT and YNNKEL (reference sequence). The CDR3 spans 16 residues.

The sequenced sample consisted of peripheral blood. This TCR was recovered from a woman in her 70s with acute or convalescent COVID-19. The V gene is TRBV3-1 (or the pseudogene TRBV3-2), the J gene TRBJ1-1; the match to TRBD1 covers 9 bases. CDR3 nucleotides: TGTGCCAGCAGCCAATCAGCGGGACAGGGATTAGGAGGAGCTTTCTTT. It codes for CASSQSAGQGLGGAFF.